The next 29 T cell receptor beta chains were all read from a single sample in a study of OX40 agonist ivuxolimab in advanced cancers. Method: immunoSEQ multiplex PCR; TCRdb's copy keeps in-frame clones and lacks some. The sample yields 90,000 to 100,000 clones, more than 85% seen once. The sample was CD4+ or CD8+ T cells sorted from blood, taken in a trial of the OX40 agonist ivuxolimab. The receptor source for this set is an adult with an advanced solid tumor such as melanoma, head and neck, liver or kidney cancer.

The rearrangement joins TRBV5-6 to TRBJ1-2; D call uncertain. V was cut by 4 bases and J by 10 bases, with 17 bases left in between. The CDR3 totals 13 residues. CDR1 is SGHDT and CDR2 is YYEEEE in the germline V gene. The CDR3 protein is CASSPTVGGYYTF. CDR3 DNA sequence: TGTGCCAGCAGCCCCACCGTCGGCGGATACTACACCTTC.

This chain links TRBV7-2 with TRBJ2-5; a weak D match, TRBD2 (6 bases). The V gene lost 2 bases and the J gene lost 5 bases, with 18 bases spanning the gap. Per the germline V gene, CDR1 is SGHTA and CDR2 is FQGNSA. The CDR3 has 16 residues. CDR3 region: CASSLYAGRPRETQYF. The CDR3 DNA reads TGTGCCAGCAGCTTATACGCGGGAAGGCCCCGGGAGACCCAGTACTTC.

This chain links TRBV28 with TRBJ1-5; D uncertain. CDR1 is MDHEN and CDR2 is SYDVKM in the germline V gene. The CDR3 runs to 13 residues. V lost 4 bases and J 10 bases, leaving 14 bases between the germline ends. In DNA, the CDR3 is TGTGCCAGCAGTTCCCCGGTGGGCGACCCCCAGCATTTT. Its translation: CASSSPVGDPQHF.

The chain links TRBV6-6 to TRBJ2-5, with 8 bases that match TRBD2. Germline CDR1 MNHNY, CDR2 SVGAGI (reference sequence). The CDR3 length is 13 residues. V lost 7 bases, J lost 1 base, and 2 bases stayed unmatched. CDR3: CASIAGPQETQYF. The CDR3 DNA sequence: TGTGCCAGCATAGCGGGGCCCCAAGAGACCCAGTACTTC.

The gene calls are TRBV27 and TRBJ1-1, with D unresolved. Trimming cost V 8 bases and J 2 bases, with 15 bases left between them. CDR1 is MNHEY and CDR2 is SMNVEV in the germline V gene (reference sequence). There are 14 residues in the CDR3. CDR3: CASGLRIDNTEAFF. The CDR3 bases are TGTGCCAGCGGGCTAAGGATAGACAACACTGAAGCTTTCTTT.

The V call is TRBV7-2, the J call TRBJ2-3; D is perhaps TRBD2 (6 bases). Per the germline V gene, CDR1 is SGHTA and CDR2 is FQGNSA. The CDR3 spans 15 residues. With 5 bases removed from V and 1 base from J, the gap between germline ends came to 13 bases. The CDR3 DNA follows: TGTGCCAGCAGCCTCAGACTAGTCGGCACAGATACGCAGTATTTT. Protein: CASSLRLVGTDTQYF.

This clone came up once. The gene calls are TRBV6-5 and TRBJ2-5; tentative D call: TRBD2 (6 bases). Germline CDR1 reads MNHEY; CDR2 reads SVGAGI. The CDR3 contains 14 residues. V was shortened by 6 bases and J by 3 bases, with 14 bases between the two germline ends. The CDR3 spells CASRGRDFEETQYF. The CDR3, as DNA: TGTGCCAGCAGAGGCCGGGACTTTGAAGAGACCCAGTACTTC.

The chain employs TRBV27 and TRBJ2-7; 9 bases align to TRBD1. Germline V gives CDR1 MNHEY, CDR2 SMNVEV (reference sequence). The V gene end was trimmed by 6 bases and the J gene end by 0 bases; junction bases not matched to a gene: 9. The CDR3 has 16 residues. The CDR3: CASSRSGTGISYEQYF. The CDR3 DNA follows: TGTGCCAGCAGCCGGTCCGGGACAGGGATCTCCTACGAGCAGTACTTC.

The V gene is TRBV5-1, the J gene TRBJ1-3, with D possibly matching TRBD1 (5 bases). Germline V lookup: CDR1 SGHRS, CDR2 YFSETQ. This CDR3 contains 15 residues. The V and J ends lost 4 bases and 1 base respectively, with 12 bases between them. The chain's CDR3 is CASSPSGASGNTIYF. CDR3 bases: TGCGCCAGCAGCCCCAGTGGGGCGTCTGGAAACACCATATATTTT.

This chain uses TRBV28 with TRBJ1-2; TRBD1 matches at 9 bases. Trimming took 6 bases from V and 4 from J; bases not matched to a gene: 9. CDR1 and CDR2 from the germline V gene are MDHEN and SYDVKM. The CDR3 is 15 residues long. The CDR3 nucleotides read TGTGCCAGCAGGGGACAGGGCTATTCAACCTATGGCTACACCTTC. The encoded protein is CASRGQGYSTYGYTF.

V and J are TRBV6-1 and TRBJ1-2; D is unresolved. Germline-derived CDR1 and CDR2 are MNHNS and SASEGT. V was shortened by 2 bases and J by 4 bases, with 14 bases between the two germline ends. This CDR3 contains 15 residues. CDR3 nucleotide sequence: TGTGCCAGCAGTGAACAAAAGGATTGGATCTATGGCTACACCTTC. It translates to CASSEQKDWIYGYTF.

This clone was observed a few times. Other nucleotide sequences in the sample specify the same CDR3. CDR3 bases: TGCGCCAGCAGCTTGGGAGGGACAGAAAATCAGCCCCAGCATTTT. Protein: CASSLGGTENQPQHF. This chain uses TRBV5-1 with TRBJ1-5, with TRBD1 identical over 7 bases. The germline V gene has CDR1 SGHRS and CDR2 YFSETQ. After removal of 0 bases from V and 4 bases from J, the junction contained 4 bases not matched to a gene. This CDR3 comprises 15 residues. Complete variable domain (other parts from reference TRBV5-1 and TRBJ1-5): KAGVTQTPRYLIKTRGQQVTLSCSPISGHRSVSWYQQTPGQGLQFLFEYFSETQRNKGNFPGRFSGRQFSNSRSEMNVSTLELGDSALYLCASSLGGTENQPQHFGDGTRLSIL.

The V call is TRBV18, the J call TRBJ2-3, with 12 bases that match TRBD2. The CDR3 contains 16 residues. Germline-derived CDR1 and CDR2 are KGHSH and LQKENI. Trimming took 4 bases from V and 4 from J; bases not matched to a gene: 6. The CDR3 DNA reads as TGTGCCAGCTCACTCATGACTAGCGGGAGTTCAGATACGCAGTATTTT. Its translation: CASSLMTSGSSDTQYF.

V is TRBV18 and J is TRBJ2-1; D gene unclear. The germline V gene has CDR1 KGHSH and CDR2 LQKENI. The CDR3 contains 16 residues. V was trimmed by 4 bases and J by 2 bases, leaving 15 bases between them. The CDR3 DNA reads TGTGCCAGCTCACTAGGGCCCCTGATAACCTACAATGAGCAGTTCTTC. This gives the protein CASSLGPLITYNEQFF. Full variable domain (outside the CDR3, taken from reference TRBV18 and TRBJ2-1): NAGVMQNPRHLVRRRGQEARLRCSPMKGHSHVYWYRQLPEEGLKFMVYLQKENIIDESGMPKERFSAEFPKEGPSILRIQQVVRGDSAAYFCASSLGPLITYNEQFFGPGTRLTVL.

The genes are TRBV6-5 and TRBJ1-1, with D perhaps TRBD1 (6 bases). The CDR3 has 14 residues. The germline V and J ends were trimmed by 2 bases and 0 bases, with 7 bases remaining between them. Germline V lookup: CDR1 MNHEY, CDR2 SVGAGI. The CDR3 spells CASSYTGLNTEAFF. The CDR3 nucleotides are TGTGCCAGCAGTTACACAGGGCTGAACACTGAAGCTTTCTTT.

V gene TRBV5-4 combines with J gene TRBJ1-1; D call uncertain. Germline V gene sequence: CDR1 SGHNT, CDR2 YYREEE (reference sequence). This CDR3 has 12 amino acids. Trimming took off 4 bases at V and 8 bases at J, with 12 bases between the two ends. CDR3 DNA: TGTGCCAGCAGCCAGGACGCGAGAGAAGCTTTCTTT. Residues: CASSQDAREAFF.

The chain uses TRBV4-1 and TRBJ1-3; D is unresolved. V dropped 7 bases and J dropped 4 bases, with 17 bases sitting between them. This CDR3 region has 15 residues. CDR1 MGHRA and CDR2 YSYEKL come from the germline V gene. CDR3 protein: CASTRGLKLGNTIYF. The CDR3 region has the DNA TGCGCCAGCACCCGGGGTCTCAAGCTGGGAAACACCATATATTTT.

This clone was seen a single time. The gene calls are TRBV9 and TRBJ2-3; weak D call: TRBD2 (7 bases). V lost 4 bases to trimming and J lost 4 bases, with 19 bases between them. The V gene's germline CDR1 is SGDLS and CDR2 YYNGEE. CDR3 length: 16 amino acids. CDR3: CASSPKGGGSADTQYF. CDR3 bases: TGTGCCAGCAGCCCGAAAGGGGGGGGGAGCGCAGATACGCAGTATTTT.

This clone has a single count. The chain employs TRBV19 and TRBJ1-5; a possible D gene is TRBD1 (6 bases). The germline gives CDR1 LNHDA, CDR2 SQIVND (reference sequence). CDR3 length: 17 residues. With 11 bases removed from V and 0 bases from J, the gap between germline ends came to 23 bases. The CDR3 here is CAGRHLPGEYSNQPQHF. CDR3 nucleotides: TGTGCCGGCCGGCACCTCCCAGGGGAATATAGCAATCAGCCCCAGCATTTT.

The chain combines TRBV4-1 with TRBJ1-1; D ambiguous. Trimming pared 5 bases from V and 6 bases from J, leaving 25 bases between. Germline V gene lookup returns CDR1 MGHRA and CDR2 YSYEKL. The CDR3 is 17 amino acids. The CDR3 sequence is CASSSVGGPTNRAEAFF. CDR3 DNA: TGCGCCAGCAGCTCAGTCGGAGGACCCACGAATCGGGCTGAAGCTTTCTTT.

V usage is TRBV10-3 and J usage is TRBJ2-3, with D possibly matching TRBD2 (6 bases). CDR3 length: 13 residues. Germline CDR1 is ENHRY and CDR2 is SYGVKD. V was cut by 7 bases and J by 1 base, with 9 bases left in between. The CDR3 sequence is CAITGAGTDTQYF. The CDR3 DNA reads as TGTGCCATCACGGGAGCTGGCACAGATACGCAGTATTTT.

The rearrangement joins TRBV19 to TRBJ2-1; a weak D match, TRBD1 (5 bases). CDR1 is LNHDA and CDR2 is SQIVND in the germline V gene (reference sequence). V lost 1 base, J lost 4 bases, and 23 bases lay in between. The CDR3 contains 19 residues. In nucleotides, the CDR3 is TGTGCCAGTAGTATAGCCCCCGGACAAGGCCTACGTCTGTACAATGAGCAGTTCTTC. Amino acid sequence: CASSIAPGQGLRLYNEQFF.

The chain is built from TRBV10-1 and TRBJ2-7; 9 nucleotides agree with TRBD2. This CDR3 contains 15 residues. J was trimmed by 2 bases and V by 8 bases; bases with no gene match: 10. The V gene's germline CDR1 is WNHNN and CDR2 SYGVQD (reference sequence). The CDR3 sequence: CASSRGLAGTYEQYF. The CDR3 DNA follows: TGCGCCAGCTCCCGGGGGCTAGCGGGGACCTACGAGCAGTACTTC.

The V gene is TRBV14, the J gene TRBJ2-7; a weak D match, TRBD2 (5 bases). The CDR3 runs 14 residues. CDR1 is SGHDN, CDR2 FVKESK, per germline. The germline V and J ends were trimmed by 4 bases and 2 bases, with 12 bases remaining between them. The CDR3 sequence: CASSRPGVTYEQYF. In nucleotides, the CDR3 is TGTGCCAGCAGCCGGCCCGGGGTCACCTACGAGCAGTACTTC. Looking up the rest from reference TRBV14 and TRBJ2-7 gives the full variable domain: EAGVTQFPSHSVIEKGQTVTLRCDPISGHDNLYWYRRVMGKEIKFLLHFVKESKQDESGMPNNRFLAERTGGTYSTLKVQPAELEDSGVYFCASSRPGVTYEQYFGPGTRLTVT.

The V and J genes are TRBV28 and TRBJ2-6; D gene ambiguous. The germline CDR1 and CDR2 sequences are MDHEN and SYDVKM. This CDR3 is built from 12 residues. The V end was cut by 8 bases, the J end by 4 bases, with 6 bases between. In nucleotides, the CDR3 is TGTGCCAGCGATGAGGGGGCCAACGTCCTGACTTTC. It encodes CASDEGANVLTF.

The chain employs TRBV19 and TRBJ2-1; tentative D call: TRBD2 (5 bases). This CDR3 is built from 15 residues. V lost 2 bases, J lost 4 bases, and 12 bases lay in between. Germline CDR1 LNHDA, CDR2 SQIVND (reference sequence). In DNA form, the CDR3 reads TGTGCCAGTAGTATATCCCAGCGGCGGTACAATGAGCAGTTCTTC. This gives the protein CASSISQRRYNEQFF.

This chain connects TRBV27 to TRBJ1-2, with a weak D call TRBD1 (5 bases). This CDR3 is built from 16 residues. V was clipped by 3 bases and J by 7 bases, with 21 bases between them. Germline V gene sequence: CDR1 MNHEY, CDR2 SMNVEV (reference sequence). CDR3 nucleotides: TGTGCCAGCAGTTTGACCATAACTCAGGGAGTTTCTGGCTACACCTTC. Its translation: CASSLTITQGVSGYTF.

The V gene is TRBV7-2, the J gene TRBJ2-1, with 9 bases lining up with TRBD1. The CDR3 is 15 residues long. Germline V CDR1 and CDR2: SGHTA, FQGNSA. With 7 bases clipped from V and 2 bases from J, the junction kept 6 bases outside the gene matches. CDR3 in DNA: TGTGCCAGCAACCTACAGGGGGCGGCCTACAATGAGCAGTTCTTC. Amino acid sequence: CASNLQGAAYNEQFF.

The chain is built from TRBV5-1 and TRBJ1-4, with a possible D match to TRBD1 (6 bases). Trimming left V 0 bases short and J 0 bases short, with 15 bases between. Germline-derived CDR1 and CDR2 are SGHRS and YFSETQ. This CDR3 contains 18 residues. For the CDR3, the DNA is TGCGCCAGCAGCTTGGCCAGGGCAGGGGACCCAACTAATGAAAAACTGTTTTTT. Its translation: CASSLARAGDPTNEKLFF.